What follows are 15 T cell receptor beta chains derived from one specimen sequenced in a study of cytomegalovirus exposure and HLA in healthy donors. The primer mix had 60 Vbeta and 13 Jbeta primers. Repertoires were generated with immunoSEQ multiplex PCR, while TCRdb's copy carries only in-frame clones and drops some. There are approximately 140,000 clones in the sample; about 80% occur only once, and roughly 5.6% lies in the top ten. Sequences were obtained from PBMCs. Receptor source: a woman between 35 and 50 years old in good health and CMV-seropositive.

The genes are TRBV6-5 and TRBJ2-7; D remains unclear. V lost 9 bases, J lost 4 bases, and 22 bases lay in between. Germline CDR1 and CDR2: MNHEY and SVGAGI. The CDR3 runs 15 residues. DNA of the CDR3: TGTGCCAGTTTTTTCAAGCAGAAGGCGGCATACGAGCAGTACTTC. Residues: CASFFKQKAAYEQYF.

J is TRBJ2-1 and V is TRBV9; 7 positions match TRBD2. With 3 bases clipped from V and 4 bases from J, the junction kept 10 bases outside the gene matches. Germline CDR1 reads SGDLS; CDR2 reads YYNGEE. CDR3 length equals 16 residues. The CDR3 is CASSGRTRGPYNEQFF. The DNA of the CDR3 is TGTGCCAGCAGCGGCCGGACTAGGGGCCCTTACAATGAGCAGTTCTTC.

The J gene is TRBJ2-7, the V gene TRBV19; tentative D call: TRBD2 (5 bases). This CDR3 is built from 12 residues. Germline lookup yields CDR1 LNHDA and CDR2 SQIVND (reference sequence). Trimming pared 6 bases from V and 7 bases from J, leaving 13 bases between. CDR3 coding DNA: TGTGCCAGTAGCCAGAGGGCTGGGGAGCAGTACTTC. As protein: CASSQRAGEQYF.

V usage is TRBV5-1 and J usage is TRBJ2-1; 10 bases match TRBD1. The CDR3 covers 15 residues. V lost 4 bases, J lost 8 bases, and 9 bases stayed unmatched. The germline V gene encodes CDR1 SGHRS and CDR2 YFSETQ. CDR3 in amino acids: CASSGGQGEIHEQFF. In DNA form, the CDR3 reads TGCGCCAGCAGCGGAGGACAGGGGGAGATACATGAGCAGTTCTTC.

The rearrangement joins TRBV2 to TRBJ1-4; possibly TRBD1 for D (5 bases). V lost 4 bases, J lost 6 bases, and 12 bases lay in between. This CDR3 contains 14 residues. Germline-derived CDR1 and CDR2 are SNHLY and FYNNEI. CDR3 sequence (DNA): TGTGCCAGCAGTGGGAATAGGGGTGATGAAAAACTGTTTTTT. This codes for CASSGNRGDEKLFF.

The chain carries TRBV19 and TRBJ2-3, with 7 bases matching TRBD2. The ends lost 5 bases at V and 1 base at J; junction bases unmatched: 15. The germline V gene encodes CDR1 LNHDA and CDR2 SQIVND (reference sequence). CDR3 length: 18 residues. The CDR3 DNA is TGTGCCAGTAGTCGCGGCCCGGGACTAAACTACGGCACAGATACGCAGTATTTT. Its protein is CASSRGPGLNYGTDTQYF. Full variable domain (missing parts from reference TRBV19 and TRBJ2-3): DGGITQSPKYLFRKEGQNVTLSCEQNLNHDAMYWYRQDPGQGLRLIYYSQIVNDFQKGDIAEGYSVSREKKESFPLTVTSAQKNPTAFYLCASSRGPGLNYGTDTQYFGPGTRLTVL.

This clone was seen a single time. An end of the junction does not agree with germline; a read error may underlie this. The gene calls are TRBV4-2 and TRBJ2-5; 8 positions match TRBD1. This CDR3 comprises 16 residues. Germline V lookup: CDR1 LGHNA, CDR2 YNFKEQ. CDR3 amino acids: CVSSQGDRPNQETQYF. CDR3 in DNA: TGTGTCAGCAGCCAAGGGGACAGGCCAAACCAAGAGACCCAGTACTTC.

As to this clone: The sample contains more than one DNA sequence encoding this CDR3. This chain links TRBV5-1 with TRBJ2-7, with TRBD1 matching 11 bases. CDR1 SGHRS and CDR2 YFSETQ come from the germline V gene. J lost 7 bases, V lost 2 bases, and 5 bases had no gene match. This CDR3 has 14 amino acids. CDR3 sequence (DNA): TGCGCCAGCAGCTTCGGACAGGGGGCTGGTGAGCAGTACTTC. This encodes CASSFGQGAGEQYF.

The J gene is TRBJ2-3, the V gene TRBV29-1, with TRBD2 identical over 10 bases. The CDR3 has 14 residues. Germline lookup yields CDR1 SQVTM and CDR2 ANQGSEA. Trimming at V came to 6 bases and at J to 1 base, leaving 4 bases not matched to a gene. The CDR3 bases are TGCAGCGTAGCCGGGACTAGCGGCACAGATACGCAGTATTTT. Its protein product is CSVAGTSGTDTQYF.

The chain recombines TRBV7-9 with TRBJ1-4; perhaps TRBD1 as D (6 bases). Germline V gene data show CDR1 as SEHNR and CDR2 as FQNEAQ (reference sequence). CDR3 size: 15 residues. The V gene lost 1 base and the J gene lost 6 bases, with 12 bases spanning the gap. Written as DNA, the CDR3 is TGTGCCAGCAGCTTAGATCCGTACAGGGATGAAAAACTGTTTTTT. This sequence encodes CASSLDPYRDEKLFF.

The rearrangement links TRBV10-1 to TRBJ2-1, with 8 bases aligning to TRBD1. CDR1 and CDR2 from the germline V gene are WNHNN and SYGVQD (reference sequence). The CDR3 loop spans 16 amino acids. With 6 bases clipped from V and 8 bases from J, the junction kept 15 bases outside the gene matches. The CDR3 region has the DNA TGCGCCAGCAGCCTATCTCGACAGGGGAGTGTCCATGAGCAGTTCTTC. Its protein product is CASSLSRQGSVHEQFF.

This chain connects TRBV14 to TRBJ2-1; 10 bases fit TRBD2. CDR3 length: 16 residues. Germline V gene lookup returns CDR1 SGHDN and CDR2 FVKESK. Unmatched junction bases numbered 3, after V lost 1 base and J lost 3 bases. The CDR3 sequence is CASSQGTSGIYNEQFF. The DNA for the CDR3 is TGTGCCAGCAGCCAAGGGACTAGCGGCATCTACAATGAGCAGTTCTTC.

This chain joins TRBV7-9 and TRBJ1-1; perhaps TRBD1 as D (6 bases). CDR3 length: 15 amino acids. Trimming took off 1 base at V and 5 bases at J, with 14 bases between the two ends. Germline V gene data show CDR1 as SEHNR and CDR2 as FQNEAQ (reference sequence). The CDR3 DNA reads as TGTGCCAGCAGCTTAGGACAGGCAGGGCGGACTGAAGCTTTCTTT. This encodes CASSLGQAGRTEAFF.

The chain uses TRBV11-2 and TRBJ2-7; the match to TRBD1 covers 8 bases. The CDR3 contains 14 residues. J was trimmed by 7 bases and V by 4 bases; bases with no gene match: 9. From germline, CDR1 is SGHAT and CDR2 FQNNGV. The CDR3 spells CASSSRTGPVEQYF. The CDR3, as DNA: TGTGCCAGCAGCTCCCGGACAGGGCCAGTAGAGCAGTACTTC.

DNA of the CDR3: TGCGCCAGCAGCTTGGCCTCCCTAGACAATGAGCAGTTCTTC. Its translation is CASSLASLDNEQFF. The chain combines TRBV5-1 with TRBJ2-1; D is undetermined. The germline CDR1 and CDR2 sequences are SGHRS and YFSETQ. The CDR3 contains 14 residues. V shed 0 bases and J shed 5 bases, with 9 bases lying between them.